This T cell receptor (beta chain) stems from a study of Ad26.COV2.S vaccination and SARS-CoV-2 variants. Study at large: Recipients of Ad26.COV2.S got it intramuscularly, once or twice 56 days apart.

V was shortened by 3 bases and J by 11 bases, with 10 bases between the two germline ends. The germline CDR1 and CDR2 sequences are SQVTM and ANQGSEA. The length of the CDR3 is 10 residues. Here immunoSEQ multiplex PCR was the method, and the copy in TCRdb shows in-frame clones only, minus some. The table has around 340,000 clones, less than 90% seen once. As for treatment: 15 to 20 received Ad26.COV2.S at low or high dose, single or two shots; about five received placebo; per-sample allocation not given. Repertoires come from day 63 after the first vaccine or placebo injection. This clonotype was sampled from a person aged 18 to 65 who received the Ad26.COV2.S COVID-19 vaccine or a placebo. The sample here was peripheral blood, taken in a trial of Ad26.COV2.S vaccine versus placebo. The gene calls are TRBV29-1 and TRBJ1-1; D possibly corresponds to TRBD1 (6 bases). The CDR3 coding sequence is TGCAGCGTTGATCCGGGGGCTGCTTTCTTT. It codes for CSVDPGAAFF.